This TCR beta chain was recorded in a study of T cell responses to AZD1222 COVID-19 vaccine. Across the whole study: Second-dose timings of about 4 or about 12 weeks were pooled. Study results and caveats: Nearly half of spike-specific TCRs reportedly go after variant regions that carry no mutations. Females outnumbered males among donors, who were mostly white British; clonal diversity was possibly underestimated.

Notes on this clone: Antigen: not known.

The repertoire was sequenced with immunoSEQ multiplex PCR; TCRdb's copy has only in-frame clones and lacks some. The sample shows some 150,000 clones, about 93% of them seen only once. Sequencing used peripheral blood, obtained on day 0 of AZD1222 vaccination. This clonotype originated in an adult in good health.

The CDR3 here is CASSLAGTSYNEQFF. The CDR3, as DNA: TGTGCCAGCAGCTTAGCCGGGACTAGCTACAATGAGCAGTTCTTC. The chain recombines TRBV7-2 with TRBJ2-1, with 8 bases identical to TRBD2. Germline V lookup: CDR1 SGHTA, CDR2 FQGNSA. This CDR3 is 15 amino acids long. The V segment lost 0 bases and the J segment 3 bases; nucleotides outside the gene matches: 1. The complete variable domain, with remaining parts taken from reference TRBV7-2 and TRBJ2-1, reads GAGVSQSPSNKVTEKGKDVELRCDPISGHTALYWYRQSLGQGLEFLIYFQGNSAPDKSGLPSDRFSAERTGGSVSTLTIQRTQQEDSAVYLCASSLAGTSYNEQFFGPGTRLTVL.